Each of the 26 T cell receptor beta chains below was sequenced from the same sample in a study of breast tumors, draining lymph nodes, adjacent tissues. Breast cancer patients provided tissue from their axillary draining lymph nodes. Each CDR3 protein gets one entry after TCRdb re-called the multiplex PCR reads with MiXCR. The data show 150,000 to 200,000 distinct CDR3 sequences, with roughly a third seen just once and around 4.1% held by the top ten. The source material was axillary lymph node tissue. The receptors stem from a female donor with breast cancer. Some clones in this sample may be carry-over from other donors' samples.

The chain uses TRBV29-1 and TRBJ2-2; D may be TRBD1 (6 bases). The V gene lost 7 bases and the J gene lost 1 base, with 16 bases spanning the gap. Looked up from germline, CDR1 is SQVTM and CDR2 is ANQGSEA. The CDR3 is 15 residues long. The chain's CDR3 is CSGEKPGQNTGELFF. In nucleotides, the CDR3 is TGCAGCGGAGAAAAACCGGGACAGAACACCGGGGAGCTGTTTTTT.

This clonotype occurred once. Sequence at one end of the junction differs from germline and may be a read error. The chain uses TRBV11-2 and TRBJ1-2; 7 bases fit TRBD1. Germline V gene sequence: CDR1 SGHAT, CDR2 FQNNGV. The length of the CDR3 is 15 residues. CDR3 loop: CASSLPQGINYGYTF. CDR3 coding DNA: TGTGCCAGCAGCTTACCACAGGGGATTAACTACGGCTACACCTTC.

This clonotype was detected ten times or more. The CDR3 region is CASSYSSGYNEQFF. The DNA for the CDR3 is TGTGCCAGCAGTTACTCGAGTGGCTACAATGAGCAGTTCTTC. The rearrangement uses TRBV6-5 and TRBJ2-1; no reliable D call. The CDR3 contains 14 residues. From germline, CDR1 is MNHEY and CDR2 SVGAGI. V was shortened by 0 bases and J by 3 bases, with 6 bases between the two germline ends.

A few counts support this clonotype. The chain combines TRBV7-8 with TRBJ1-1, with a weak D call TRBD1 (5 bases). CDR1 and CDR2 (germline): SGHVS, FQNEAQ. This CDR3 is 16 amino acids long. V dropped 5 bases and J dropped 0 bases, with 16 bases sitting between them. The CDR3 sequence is CASSTREGNMNTEAFF. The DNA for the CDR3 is TGTGCCAGCAGCACCCGGGAGGGGAACATGAACACTGAAGCTTTCTTT.

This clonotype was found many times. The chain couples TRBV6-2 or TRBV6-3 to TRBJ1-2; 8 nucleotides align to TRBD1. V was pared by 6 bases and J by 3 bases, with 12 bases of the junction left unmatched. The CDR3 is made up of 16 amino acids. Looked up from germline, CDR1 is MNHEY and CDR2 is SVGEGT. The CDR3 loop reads CASSSGTGGFHYGYTF. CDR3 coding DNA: TGTGCCAGCAGCTCCGGGACAGGCGGATTCCACTATGGCTACACCTTC.

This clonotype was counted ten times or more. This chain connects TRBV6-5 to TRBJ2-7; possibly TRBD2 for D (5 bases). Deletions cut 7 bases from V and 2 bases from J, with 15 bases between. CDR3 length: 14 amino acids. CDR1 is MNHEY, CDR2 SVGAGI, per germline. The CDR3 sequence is CASKGRGPAYEQYF. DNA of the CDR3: TGTGCCAGCAAAGGTCGCGGGCCCGCCTACGAGCAGTACTTC.

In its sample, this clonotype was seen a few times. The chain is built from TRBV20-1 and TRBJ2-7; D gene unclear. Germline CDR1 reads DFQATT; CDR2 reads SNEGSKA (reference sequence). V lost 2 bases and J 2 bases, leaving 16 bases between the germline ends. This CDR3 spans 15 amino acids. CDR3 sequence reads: CSARPGASGPYEQYF. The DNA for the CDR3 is TGCAGTGCTAGACCCGGCGCCTCCGGGCCCTACGAGCAGTACTTC.

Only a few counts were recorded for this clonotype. The CDR3 sequence: CASSFNGLNTEAFF. The CDR3 nucleotides read TGTGCCAGCAGCTTTAACGGACTGAACACTGAAGCTTTCTTT. The gene calls are TRBV7-9 and TRBJ1-1, with D hard to call. This CDR3 has 14 amino acids. The V gene lost 3 bases and the J gene lost 0 bases, with 8 bases spanning the gap. Germline V gene sequence: CDR1 SEHNR, CDR2 FQNEAQ (reference sequence).

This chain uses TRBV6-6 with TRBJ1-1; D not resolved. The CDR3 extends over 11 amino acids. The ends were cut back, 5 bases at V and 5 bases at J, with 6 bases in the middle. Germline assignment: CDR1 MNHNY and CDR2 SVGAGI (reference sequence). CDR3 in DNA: TGTGCCAGCAGTAGGCAGACTGAAGCTTTCTTT. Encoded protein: CASSRQTEAFF.

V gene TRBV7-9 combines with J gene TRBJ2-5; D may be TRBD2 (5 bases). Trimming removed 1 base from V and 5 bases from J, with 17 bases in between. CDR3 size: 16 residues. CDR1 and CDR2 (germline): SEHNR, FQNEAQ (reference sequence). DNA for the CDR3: TGTGCCAGCAGCTTAGTGTCCGGGATCCCCGGGGAGACCCAGTACTTC. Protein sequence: CASSLVSGIPGETQYF.

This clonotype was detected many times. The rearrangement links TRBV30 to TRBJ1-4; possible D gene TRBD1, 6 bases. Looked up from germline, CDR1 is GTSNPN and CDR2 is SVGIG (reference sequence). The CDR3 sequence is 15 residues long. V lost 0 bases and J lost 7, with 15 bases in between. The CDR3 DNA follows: TGTGCCTGGAGTGTAAGGGGGGCTTTGTTTGAAAAACTGTTTTTT. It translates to CAWSVRGALFEKLFF.

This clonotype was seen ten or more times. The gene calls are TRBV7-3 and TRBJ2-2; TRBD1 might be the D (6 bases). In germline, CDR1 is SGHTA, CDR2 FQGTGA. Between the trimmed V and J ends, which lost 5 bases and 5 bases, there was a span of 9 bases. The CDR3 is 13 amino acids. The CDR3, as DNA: TGTGCCAGCAGCCGAACAGGGACCGGGGAGCTGTTTTTT. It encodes CASSRTGTGELFF.

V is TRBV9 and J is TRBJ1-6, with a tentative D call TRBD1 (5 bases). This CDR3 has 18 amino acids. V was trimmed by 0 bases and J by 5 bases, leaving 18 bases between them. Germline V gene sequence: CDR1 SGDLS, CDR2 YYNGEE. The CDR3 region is CASSVGGGVTYNNSPLHF. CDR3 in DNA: TGTGCCAGCAGCGTAGGCGGGGGGGTGACCTACAATAATTCACCCCTCCACTTT.

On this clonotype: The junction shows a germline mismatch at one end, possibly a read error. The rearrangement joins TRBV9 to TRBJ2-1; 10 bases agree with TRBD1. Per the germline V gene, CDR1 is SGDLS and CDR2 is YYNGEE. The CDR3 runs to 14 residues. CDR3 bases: TGTGCCAGCAGCCCCGGGACAGGGGCCAATGAGCAGTCCTTC. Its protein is CASSPGTGANEQSF.

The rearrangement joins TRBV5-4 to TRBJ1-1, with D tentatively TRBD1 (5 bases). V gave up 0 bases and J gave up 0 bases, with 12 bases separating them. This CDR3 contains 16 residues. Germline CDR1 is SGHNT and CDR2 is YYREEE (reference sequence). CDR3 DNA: TGTGCCAGCAGCTTGGAAGGGGCGCCTATGAACACTGAAGCTTTCTTT. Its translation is CASSLEGAPMNTEAFF.

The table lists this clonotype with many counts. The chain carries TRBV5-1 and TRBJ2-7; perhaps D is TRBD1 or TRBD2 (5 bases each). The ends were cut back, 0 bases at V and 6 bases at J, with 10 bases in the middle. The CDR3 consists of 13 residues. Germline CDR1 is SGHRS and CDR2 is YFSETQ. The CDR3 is CASSLETEGEQYF. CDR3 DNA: TGCGCCAGCAGCTTGGAGACAGAGGGCGAGCAGTACTTC. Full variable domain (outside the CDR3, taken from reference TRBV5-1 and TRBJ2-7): KAGVTQTPRYLIKTRGQQVTLSCSPISGHRSVSWYQQTPGQGLQFLFEYFSETQRNKGNFPGRFSGRQFSNSRSEMNVSTLELGDSALYLCASSLETEGEQYFGPGTRLTVT.

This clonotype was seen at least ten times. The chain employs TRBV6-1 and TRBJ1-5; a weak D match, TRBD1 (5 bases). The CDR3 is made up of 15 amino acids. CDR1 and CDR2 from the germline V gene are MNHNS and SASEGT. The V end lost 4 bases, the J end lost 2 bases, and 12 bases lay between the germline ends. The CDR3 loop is CASSVRGGGNQPQHF. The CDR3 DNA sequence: TGTGCCAGCAGTGTAAGGGGTGGCGGCAATCAGCCCCAGCATTTT.

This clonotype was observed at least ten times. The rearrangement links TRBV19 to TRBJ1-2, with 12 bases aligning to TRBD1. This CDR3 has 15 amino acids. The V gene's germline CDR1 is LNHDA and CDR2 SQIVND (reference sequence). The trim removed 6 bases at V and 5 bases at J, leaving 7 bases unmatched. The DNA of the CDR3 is TGTGCCAGTAGGCCGGGACAGGGGGCGCGGTATGGCTACACCTTC. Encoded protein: CASRPGQGARYGYTF.

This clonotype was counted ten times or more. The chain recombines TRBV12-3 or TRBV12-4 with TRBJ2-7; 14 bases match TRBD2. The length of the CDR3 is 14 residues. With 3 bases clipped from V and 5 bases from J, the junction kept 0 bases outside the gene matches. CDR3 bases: TGTGCCAGCAGTTTGGGACTAGCGGGAGACGAGCAGTACTTC. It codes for CASSLGLAGDEQYF.

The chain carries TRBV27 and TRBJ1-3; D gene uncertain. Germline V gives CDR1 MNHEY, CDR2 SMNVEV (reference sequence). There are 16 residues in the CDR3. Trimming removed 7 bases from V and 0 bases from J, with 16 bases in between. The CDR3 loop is CASMINSGHSGNTIYF. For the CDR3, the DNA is TGTGCCAGCATGATCAACAGCGGCCACTCTGGAAACACCATATATTTT.

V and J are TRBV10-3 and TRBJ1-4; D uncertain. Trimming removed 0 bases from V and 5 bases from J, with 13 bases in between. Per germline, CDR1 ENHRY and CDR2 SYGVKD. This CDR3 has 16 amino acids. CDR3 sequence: CAISESLRGYNEKLFF. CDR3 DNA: TGTGCCATCAGTGAGTCTCTCCGGGGTTACAATGAAAAACTGTTTTTT.

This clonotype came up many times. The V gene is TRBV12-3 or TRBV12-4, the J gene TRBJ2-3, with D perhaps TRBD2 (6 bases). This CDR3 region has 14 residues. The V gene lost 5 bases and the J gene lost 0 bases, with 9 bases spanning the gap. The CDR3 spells CASSNRGSTDTQYF. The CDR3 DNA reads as TGTGCCAGCAGTAACCGGGGGAGCACAGATACGCAGTATTTT.

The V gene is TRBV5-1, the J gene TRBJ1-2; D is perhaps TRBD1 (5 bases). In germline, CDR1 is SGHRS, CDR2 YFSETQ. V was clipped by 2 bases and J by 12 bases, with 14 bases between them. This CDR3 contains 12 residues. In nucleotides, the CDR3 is TGCGCCAGCAGCTTCGCAGGGCAAGGAAACACCTTC. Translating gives CASSFAGQGNTF.

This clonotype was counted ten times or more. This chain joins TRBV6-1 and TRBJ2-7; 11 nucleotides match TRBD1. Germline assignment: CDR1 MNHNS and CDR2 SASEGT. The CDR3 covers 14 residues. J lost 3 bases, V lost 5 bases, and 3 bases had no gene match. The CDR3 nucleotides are TGTGCCAGCAGTAGGGACAGGGGGTACTACGAGCAGTACTTC. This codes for CASSRDRGYYEQYF.

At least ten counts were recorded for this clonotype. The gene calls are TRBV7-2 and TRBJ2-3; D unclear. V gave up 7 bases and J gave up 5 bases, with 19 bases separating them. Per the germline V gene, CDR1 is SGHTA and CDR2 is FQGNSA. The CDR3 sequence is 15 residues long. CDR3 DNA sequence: TGTGCCAGCAAAGTTTCTAGGGAAATTATAGATACGCAGTATTTT. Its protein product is CASKVSREIIDTQYF.

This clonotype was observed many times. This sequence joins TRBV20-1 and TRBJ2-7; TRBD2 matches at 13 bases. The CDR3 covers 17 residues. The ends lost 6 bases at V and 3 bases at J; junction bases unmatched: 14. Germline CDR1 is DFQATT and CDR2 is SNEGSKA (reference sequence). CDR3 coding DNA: TGCAGTGCCCTGGGGACTAGCGGGGCAGGGTTTATCTACGAGCAGTACTTC. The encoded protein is CSALGTSGAGFIYEQYF.